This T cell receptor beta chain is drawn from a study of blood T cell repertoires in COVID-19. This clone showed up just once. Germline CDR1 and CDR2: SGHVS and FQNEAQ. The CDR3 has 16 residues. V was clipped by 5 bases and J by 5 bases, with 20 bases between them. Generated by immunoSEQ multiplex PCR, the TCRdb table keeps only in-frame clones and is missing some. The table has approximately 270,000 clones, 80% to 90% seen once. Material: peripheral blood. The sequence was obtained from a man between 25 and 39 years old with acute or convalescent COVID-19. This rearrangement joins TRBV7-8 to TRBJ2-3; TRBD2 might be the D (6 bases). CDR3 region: CASSPRRGTRGDTQYF. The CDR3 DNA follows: TGTGCCAGCAGCCCTCGGCGGGGTACCCGCGGAGATACGCAGTATTTT.